This T cell receptor (beta chain) was sequenced in a study of T cells in Graves' hyperthyroidism and ophthalmopathy. Uncontrolled infection, other autoimmune disease, pregnancy or lactation barred patients from enrollment. The investigators amplified TCR beta CDR3 regions from RNA transcripts. Primed by the HTBI set, a first-round RT-PCR was run on the TCR CDR3. TCRdb fed the multiplex PCR reads into MiXCR, producing one record per CDR3 protein. The sample lists around 580,000 distinct CDR3 sequences; about 45% were seen once. This CDR3 has 13 amino acids. V lost 7 bases, J lost 4 bases, and 10 bases lay in between. The germline V gene encodes CDR1 MNHNS and CDR2 SASEGT.

This TCR was recovered from a woman between 18 and 29 years old with Graves' hyperthyroidism. The V gene is TRBV6-1, the J gene TRBJ2-2; possible D gene TRBD1, 5 bases. The material sequenced was peripheral blood or thyroid tissue (not recorded which). CDR3 in DNA: TGTGCCAGCACCGTCAGGGTCACCGGGGAGCTGTTTTTT. This gives the protein CASTVRVTGELFF.